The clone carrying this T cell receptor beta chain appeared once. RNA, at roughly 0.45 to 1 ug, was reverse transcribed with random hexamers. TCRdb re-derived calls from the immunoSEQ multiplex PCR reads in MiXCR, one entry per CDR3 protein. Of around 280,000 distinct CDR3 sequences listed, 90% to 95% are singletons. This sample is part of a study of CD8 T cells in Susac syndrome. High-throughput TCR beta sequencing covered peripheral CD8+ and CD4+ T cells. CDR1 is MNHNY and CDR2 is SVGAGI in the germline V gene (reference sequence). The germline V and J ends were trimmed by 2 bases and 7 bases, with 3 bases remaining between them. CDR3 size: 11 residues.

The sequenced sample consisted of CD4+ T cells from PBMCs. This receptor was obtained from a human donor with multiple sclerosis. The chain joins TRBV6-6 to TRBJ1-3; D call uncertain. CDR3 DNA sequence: TGTGCCAGCAGTTACGTGAACACCATATATTTT. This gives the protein CASSYVNTIYF.